This T cell receptor (beta chain) came from a study of long-term antiretroviral therapy in people with HIV. The study, taken as a whole, reports: Older ART regimens may have been in use when blood was drawn between the mid-2000s and the late 2010s.

Researchers ran immunoSEQ v3.0 at survey level. The target of sequencing was roughly 40,000-50,000 T-cell genomes per sample. The assay was immunoSEQ multiplex PCR, and TCRdb's table has in-frame clones only and misses some. The sample has 30,000 to 40,000 clones; 70% to 80% are singletons. The V gene's germline CDR1 is LNHDA and CDR2 SQIVND (reference sequence). The CDR3 has 15 amino acids. Trimming left V 3 bases short and J 0 bases short, with 9 bases between. On this clone: The antigen is not known.

The input for sequencing was unsorted PBMCs, taken 2 years after starting antiretroviral therapy. This chain joins TRBV19 and TRBJ2-4; D not certain. The clonotype was recovered from a woman between 50 and 59 years old with HIV. CDR3 region: CASSIQPVAKNIQYF. In nucleotides, the CDR3 is TGTGCCAGTAGTATCCAACCCGTAGCCAAAAACATTCAGTACTTC. Combining the CDR3 with reference TRBV19 and TRBJ2-4 gives the whole variable domain DGGITQSPKYLFRKEGQNVTLSCEQNLNHDAMYWYRQDPGQGLRLIYYSQIVNDFQKGDIAEGYSVSREKKESFPLTVTSAQKNPTAFYLCASSIQPVAKNIQYFGAGTRLSVL.